The 13 T cell receptor beta chains listed next were all sequenced from one sample in a study of T-cell memory formation after mild COVID-19. MiXCR, applied by TCRdb to the 5' RACE reads, yields one record per CDR3 protein. The sample yields more than 200,000 distinct CDR3 sequences, 16% seen once. The specimen was PBMCs or a T cell subset sorted from them (not recorded which). The receptors here all came from a man younger than 30 who had mild COVID-19 (a few samples of this study predate the infection). Cell type and time point are not known.

This clonotype was detected a few times. The V gene is TRBV7-9, the J gene TRBJ2-5; the match to TRBD2 covers 9 bases. The length of the CDR3 is 15 residues. Trimming removed 2 bases from V and 2 bases from J; junction bases left unmatched: 3. From germline, CDR1 is SEHNR and CDR2 FQNEAQ (reference sequence). CDR3 sequence: CASSLQLAGQETQYF. The CDR3 DNA reads TGTGCCAGCAGCTTACAGCTAGCGGGGCAAGAGACCCAGTACTTC.

Many counts were recorded for this clonotype. The V gene is TRBV24-1, the J gene TRBJ2-2, with TRBD1 identical over 9 bases. The CDR3 contains 15 residues. With 5 bases clipped from V and 7 bases from J, the junction kept 7 bases outside the gene matches. Germline V gene data show CDR1 as KGHDR and CDR2 as SFDVKD. DNA of the CDR3: TGTGCCACCAGTGGGAACAGGGGGCGCGACGGGGAGCTGTTTTTT. This encodes CATSGNRGRDGELFF.

In regard to this clonotype: The conserved closing phenylalanine or tryptophan is absent in this CDR3, likely reflecting a read error. The chain joins TRBV12-3 or TRBV12-4 to TRBJ2-5; 7 positions agree with TRBD1. This CDR3 has 15 residues. J gave up 3 bases and V 2 bases, and 6 bases lay outside the gene matches. This chain's CDR3 is CASSLRDSGKETQYL. In nucleotides, the CDR3 is TGTGCCAGCAGTTTACGGGACAGTGGAAAAGAGACCCAGTACTTA.

This clonotype was observed a few times. The rearrangement links TRBV20-1 to TRBJ1-2; D may be TRBD1 (6 bases). Germline loops: CDR1 DFQATT, CDR2 SNEGSKA (reference sequence). V gave up 2 bases and J gave up 4 bases, with 8 bases separating them. The CDR3 loop spans 12 amino acids. The CDR3: CSARRGTYGYTF. DNA of the CDR3: TGCAGTGCTAGAAGGGGGACCTATGGCTACACCTTC.

There are many counts of this clonotype. The J gene is TRBJ2-1, the V gene TRBV5-1; D gene uncertain. The CDR3 consists of 14 residues. Per the germline V gene, CDR1 is SGHRS and CDR2 is YFSETQ. V was trimmed by 7 bases and J by 0 bases, leaving 11 bases between them. CDR3 nucleotides: TGCGCCAGCGCATACCCAAGCTCCTACAATGAGCAGTTCTTC. It yields the protein CASAYPSSYNEQFF.

The table lists this clonotype with a few counts. CDR3 in amino acids: CSVSVSPFNRRETQYF. CDR3 sequence (DNA): TGCAGCGTGTCGGTCTCGCCGTTCAATCGGAGGGAGACCCAGTACTTC. The chain couples TRBV29-1 to TRBJ2-5; tentatively, D is TRBD2 (5 bases). The CDR3 extends over 16 amino acids. V gave up 6 bases and J gave up 5 bases, with 25 bases separating them. From germline, CDR1 is SQVTM and CDR2 ANQGSEA.

A few counts support this clonotype. A much larger clone lies one base from this, so it may be a read error. The chain recombines TRBV3-1 with TRBJ2-5; D is undetermined. This CDR3 region has 11 residues. Trimming pared 0 bases from V and 5 bases from J, leaving 1 base between. Germline V gene data show CDR1 as LGHDT and CDR2 as YNNKEL (reference sequence). The CDR3 here is CASSQDETQYF. In nucleotides, the CDR3 is TGTGCCAGCAGCCAAGACGAGACCCAGTACTTC.

This clonotype was detected many times. The V call is TRBV5-1, the J call TRBJ2-7; the D gene is possibly TRBD2 (5 bases). V lost 4 bases and J lost 3, with 14 bases in between. CDR1 is SGHRS and CDR2 is YFSETQ in the germline V gene. CDR3 size: 14 residues. The CDR3 DNA sequence: TGCGCCAGCAGCCCCCCCGGACGGGACTACGAGCAGTACGTC. Protein product: CASSPPGRDYEQYV.

This clonotype has ten or more counts. The V and J genes are TRBV3-1 and TRBJ2-1, with 10 bases identical to TRBD1. This CDR3 is 16 amino acids long. V shed 1 base, J shed 9 bases, and the junction held 9 bases outside the gene matches. Germline CDR1 and CDR2: LGHDT and YNNKEL (reference sequence). The CDR3, as DNA: TGTGCCAGCAGCCAAGCCCCAGGGACAGGGGTTGGTGAGCAGTTCTTC. Amino acid sequence: CASSQAPGTGVGEQFF.

V gene TRBV12-3 or TRBV12-4 combines with J gene TRBJ2-1; TRBD2 is a possible D gene (6 bases). The CDR3 runs to 14 residues. V lost 7 bases to trimming and J lost 1 base, with 11 bases between them. CDR3 nucleotide sequence: TGTGCCAGCACCCTTAGCGGTTCCTACAATGAGCAGTTCTTC. This encodes CASTLSGSYNEQFF.

The rearrangement uses TRBV29-1 and TRBJ2-7, with D possibly TRBD2 on 6 matching bases. Trimming removed 8 bases at V and 7 bases at J, with 18 bases between. The CDR3 totals 12 residues. CDR1 SQVTM and CDR2 ANQGSEA come from the germline V gene. The CDR3 DNA reads TGCAGCCTACACTGGGGGGTGTTTGAGCAGTACGTC. Amino acid sequence: CSLHWGVFEQYV.

This clonotype has more than one count but fewer than ten. This chain uses TRBV12-3 or TRBV12-4 with TRBJ2-3; 13 bases match TRBD2. V was pared by 2 bases and J by 5 bases, with 4 bases of the junction left unmatched. The CDR3 extends over 16 amino acids. In DNA form, the CDR3 reads TGTGCCAGCAGTTTAACTAGCGGGGGGGCAGTAGATACGCAGTATTTT. This sequence encodes CASSLTSGGAVDTQYF.

This clonotype has just a few counts. This sequence joins TRBV7-2 and TRBJ1-5; D is possibly TRBD1 (6 bases). V lost 8 bases, J lost 7 bases, and 18 bases lay in between. Germline-derived CDR1 and CDR2 are SGHTA and FQGNSA. This CDR3 has 14 amino acids. CDR3 amino acids: CASGLGGSMQPQHF. CDR3 nucleotide sequence: TGTGCCAGCGGGCTCGGGGGCTCCATGCAGCCCCAGCATTTT.